These T cell receptor beta chains were read from a single sample in a study of T cells in Graves' hyperthyroidism and ophthalmopathy. A single record per CDR3 protein comes from TCRdb applying MiXCR to the multiplex PCR reads. The sample yields around 800,000 distinct CDR3 sequences, around 38% seen once. The sample was blood. Every receptor here comes from a young man with Graves' hyperthyroidism. Each CDR3 is given with its conserved first and last residue. A D gene is named only where the DNA matches it firmly. The size of a clone is reported for some rows only, either as once, few or many, or as a class for expanded clones.

CDR3nt: TGTGCCAGCAGTGAACTAGCGGCTCATGGAGTGGGGGAGACCCAGTACTTC
CDR3aa: CASSELAAHGVGETQYF
v_gene: TRBV2
j_gene: TRBJ2-5
d_gene: TRBD2
abundance: .
len: 17

CDR3nt: TGTGCCAGCAGTCCAGGGGGCAGCACCGGGGAGCTGTTTTTT
CDR3aa: CASSPGGSTGELFF
v_gene: TRBV12-3/TRBV12-4
j_gene: TRBJ2-2
d_gene: TRBD1
abundance: .
len: 14

CDR3nt: TGTGCCAGCAGCTTAGGGGAATGGGGCAATCAGCCCCAGCATTTT
CDR3aa: CASSLGEWGNQPQHF
v_gene: TRBV7-9
j_gene: TRBJ1-5
d_gene: .
abundance: many
len: 15

CDR3nt: TGTGCCAGCAGTGAAGGAGGTGGGACGGGAGGATACACCTTC
CDR3aa: CASSEGGGTGGYTF
v_gene: TRBV2
j_gene: TRBJ1-2
d_gene: .
abundance: .
len: 14

CDR3nt: TGTGCCACCGGTAAAGTAGCGGGAGGGCCTTCCTACGAGCAGTACTTC
CDR3aa: CATGKVAGGPSYEQYF
v_gene: TRBV6-1
j_gene: TRBJ2-7
d_gene: TRBD2
abundance: .
len: 16

CDR3nt: TGTGCCAGCAGTGTCCCCCGGGGACAGGGGGCTACTGAAGCTTTCTTT
CDR3aa: CASSVPRGQGATEAFF
v_gene: TRBV2
j_gene: TRBJ1-1
d_gene: TRBD1
abundance: .
len: 16

CDR3nt: TGTGCCAGCAGCTTAGGGACAGACAGCAATCAGCCCCAGCATTTT
CDR3aa: CASSLGTDSNQPQHF
v_gene: TRBV5-1
j_gene: TRBJ1-5
d_gene: TRBD1
abundance: many
len: 15

CDR3nt: TGTGCCAGCAGCGGGGACCGTCCCTACGAGCAGTACTTC
CDR3aa: CASSGDRPYEQYF
v_gene: TRBV7-8
j_gene: TRBJ2-7
d_gene: .
abundance: many
len: 13

CDR3nt: TGTGCCAGCAGTCGCCTGGCGTATGGCGGCTACACCTTC
CDR3aa: CASSRLAYGGYTF
v_gene: TRBV12-3/TRBV12-4
j_gene: TRBJ1-2
d_gene: .
abundance: few
len: 13

CDR3nt: TGTGCCAGCAGCCCAGATTCCAGCTGGAATTCACCCCTCCACTTT
CDR3aa: CASSPDSSWNSPLHF
v_gene: TRBV11-3
j_gene: TRBJ1-6
d_gene: .
abundance: few
len: 15

CDR3nt: TGTGCCAGCAGTTACCAGGGTGACAATCAGCCCCAGCATTTT
CDR3aa: CASSYQGDNQPQHF
v_gene: TRBV12-3/TRBV12-4
j_gene: TRBJ1-5
d_gene: .
abundance: few
len: 14

CDR3nt: TGCAGTGCTACACCACTAGCGGGGACCTACGAGCAGTACTTC
CDR3aa: CSATPLAGTYEQYF
v_gene: TRBV20-1
j_gene: TRBJ2-7
d_gene: TRBD2
abundance: few
len: 14

CDR3nt: TGTGCCAGCAGTTTAGGCGGGAGCCAAAGCGACAAGGAGAAAGAGACCCAGTACTTC
CDR3aa: CASSLGGSQSDKEKETQYF
v_gene: TRBV12-3/TRBV12-4
j_gene: TRBJ2-5
d_gene: TRBD2
abundance: few
len: 19

CDR3nt: TGTGCCAGCAGCCGAGCGGGGGACACAGATACGCAGTATTTT
CDR3aa: CASSRAGDTDTQYF
v_gene: TRBV9
j_gene: TRBJ2-3
d_gene: TRBD2
abundance: .
len: 14

CDR3nt: TGTGCCAGCAGGGCGGGACCCTCCTATCAGCCCCAGCATTTT
CDR3aa: CASRAGPSYQPQHF
v_gene: TRBV28
j_gene: TRBJ1-5
d_gene: .
abundance: .
len: 14

CDR3nt: TGCAGCGTTGGCAGGTCGGACACTGAAGCTTTCTTT
CDR3aa: CSVGRSDTEAFF
v_gene: TRBV29-1
j_gene: TRBJ1-1
d_gene: .
abundance: many
len: 12

CDR3nt: TGTGCCACGACCGGTGGGAACACTGAAGCTTTCTTT
CDR3aa: CATTGGNTEAFF
v_gene: TRBV10-3
j_gene: TRBJ1-1
d_gene: .
abundance: many
len: 12

CDR3nt: TGTGCCAGCAGTGGGGCGGAGGGCGGGAGTTACGAGCAGTACTTC
CDR3aa: CASSGAEGGSYEQYF
v_gene: TRBV7-9
j_gene: TRBJ2-7
d_gene: TRBD2
abundance: .
len: 15

CDR3nt: TGTGCCAGCACCTTAAGGACAGGGCTCAATCAGCCCCAGCATTTT
CDR3aa: CASTLRTGLNQPQHF
v_gene: TRBV10-3
j_gene: TRBJ1-5
d_gene: TRBD1
abundance: .
len: 15

CDR3nt: TGTGCCAGCAGCCACGGACAGCCCTACGAGCAGTACTTC
CDR3aa: CASSHGQPYEQYF
v_gene: TRBV12-3/TRBV12-4
j_gene: TRBJ2-7
d_gene: .
abundance: few
len: 13

CDR3nt: TGTGCCAGCAGCCTAGAGGGGAGGAACACCGGGGAGCTGTTTTTT
CDR3aa: CASSLEGRNTGELFF
v_gene: TRBV11-2
j_gene: TRBJ2-2
d_gene: .
abundance: few
len: 15

CDR3nt: TGTGCCAGCAGTCTGAGAACGGACGAGCAGTACTTC
CDR3aa: CASSLRTDEQYF
v_gene: TRBV12-3/TRBV12-4
j_gene: TRBJ2-7
d_gene: .
abundance: .
len: 12

CDR3nt: TGTGCCACCAGTGATGCGACGGCTTCTGGAAACACCATATATTTT
CDR3aa: CATSDATASGNTIYF
v_gene: TRBV24-1
j_gene: TRBJ1-3
d_gene: .
abundance: many
len: 15

CDR3nt: TGTGCCAGCAGGCCCCGGATTGGGGGAGCGAACACCGGGGAGCTGTTTTTT
CDR3aa: CASRPRIGGANTGELFF
v_gene: TRBV7-9
j_gene: TRBJ2-2
d_gene: .
abundance: .
len: 17

CDR3nt: TGTGCCACCAGTGACCCTCCGACTGGGAACACCGGGGAGCTGTTTTTT
CDR3aa: CATSDPPTGNTGELFF
v_gene: TRBV24-1
j_gene: TRBJ2-2
d_gene: .
abundance: few
len: 16

CDR3nt: TGTGCCAGCAGGACGACTAGCGCATGGGAGACCCAGTACTTC
CDR3aa: CASRTTSAWETQYF
v_gene: TRBV2
j_gene: TRBJ2-5
d_gene: TRBD2
abundance: many
len: 14

CDR3nt: TGCGCCAGCACCAAACCTGGTAGGGGGAAACTGTTTTTT
CDR3aa: CASTKPGRGKLFF
v_gene: TRBV7-3
j_gene: TRBJ1-4
d_gene: .
abundance: once
len: 13

CDR3nt: TGTGCCAGCAGCTTAGCCCGTCGACAGATACAGACCCAGTACTTC
CDR3aa: CASSLARRQIQTQYF
v_gene: TRBV12-3/TRBV12-4
j_gene: TRBJ2-5
d_gene: .
abundance: .
len: 15

CDR3nt: TGTGCCAGTAGTTTTCGGACAGGGAGGAACTATGGCTACACCTTC
CDR3aa: CASSFRTGRNYGYTF
v_gene: TRBV19
j_gene: TRBJ1-2
d_gene: TRBD1
abundance: few
len: 15

CDR3nt: TGCAGCGTTGAAGGCACGACCGGGGGCGGCAATCAGCCCCAGCATTTT
CDR3aa: CSVEGTTGGGNQPQHF
v_gene: TRBV29-1
j_gene: TRBJ1-5
d_gene: .
abundance: .
len: 16

CDR3nt: TGTGCCAGCAGTGAAAAGACGGCTAGCACAGATACGCAGTATTTT
CDR3aa: CASSEKTASTDTQYF
v_gene: TRBV2
j_gene: TRBJ2-3
d_gene: .
abundance: .
len: 15

CDR3nt: TGTGCCAGCGCAGGGGGCTGGTGGACTGAAGCTTTCTTT
CDR3aa: CASAGGWWTEAFF
v_gene: TRBV25-1
j_gene: TRBJ1-1
d_gene: TRBD1
abundance: many
len: 13

CDR3nt: TGTGCCAGCAGCCTCGCAAAGACAGGGGATGAAAAACTGTTTTTT
CDR3aa: CASSLAKTGDEKLFF
v_gene: TRBV25-1
j_gene: TRBJ1-4
d_gene: TRBD1
abundance: .
len: 15

CDR3nt: TGTGCCAGCAGCCGATGGACAGGCGGTCAGCCCCAGCATTTT
CDR3aa: CASSRWTGGQPQHF
v_gene: TRBV7-9
j_gene: TRBJ1-5
d_gene: TRBD1
abundance: .
len: 14

CDR3nt: TGTGCCAGCAACTTAAGCCCCATTGGAAACACCGGGGAGCTGTTTTTT
CDR3aa: CASNLSPIGNTGELFF
v_gene: TRBV7-3
j_gene: TRBJ2-2
d_gene: .
abundance: .
len: 16

CDR3nt: TGCAGTGCTAGGGTCGGACAGCGGTATAATTCACCCCTCCACTTT
CDR3aa: CSARVGQRYNSPLHF
v_gene: TRBV20-1
j_gene: TRBJ1-6
d_gene: .
abundance: many
len: 15

CDR3nt: TGTGCTAGTGGCGCACCCCATGAAGCTTTCTTT
CDR3aa: CASGAPHEAFF
v_gene: TRBV12-5
j_gene: TRBJ1-1
d_gene: .
abundance: few
len: 11

CDR3nt: TGTGCCAGCACCTCAGGGACGTCGGGGCAAGAGACCCAGTACTTC
CDR3aa: CASTSGTSGQETQYF
v_gene: TRBV12-3/TRBV12-4
j_gene: TRBJ2-5
d_gene: .
abundance: few
len: 15

CDR3nt: TGTGCCAGCAGCTTGTCCAGGGTGGGCGAGCAGTACTTC
CDR3aa: CASSLSRVGEQYF
v_gene: TRBV5-8
j_gene: TRBJ2-7
d_gene: .
abundance: few
len: 13

CDR3nt: TGCAGTTTAAGGGGACGCGGCAATCAGCCCCAGCATTTT
CDR3aa: CSLRGRGNQPQHF
v_gene: TRBV20-1
j_gene: TRBJ1-5
d_gene: .
abundance: .
len: 13

CDR3nt: TGTGCCAGCGGGGGAGGGTCGAACACTGAAGCTTTCTTT
CDR3aa: CASGGGSNTEAFF
v_gene: TRBV19
j_gene: TRBJ1-1
d_gene: .
abundance: many
len: 13

CDR3nt: TGTGCCATCCGTGAGGGTTCCACCACGTACTTC
CDR3aa: CAIREGSTTYF
v_gene: TRBV12-3/TRBV12-4
j_gene: TRBJ2-7
d_gene: .
abundance: few
len: 11

CDR3nt: TGCAGTGCTAGAGAAAAGGGGAATACATACGAGCAGTACTTC
CDR3aa: CSAREKGNTYEQYF
v_gene: TRBV20-1
j_gene: TRBJ2-7
d_gene: .
abundance: few
len: 14

CDR3nt: TGTGCCACCAGCGTCGGTGGGGGAGAGACCCAGTACTTC
CDR3aa: CATSVGGGETQYF
v_gene: TRBV24-1
j_gene: TRBJ2-5
d_gene: .
abundance: once
len: 13

CDR3nt: TGTGCCAGCAGAAGAGAAGCGGGAGGAGAGACCCAGTACTTC
CDR3aa: CASRREAGGETQYF
v_gene: TRBV6-5
j_gene: TRBJ2-5
d_gene: TRBD2
abundance: many
len: 14

CDR3nt: TGTGCCAGCAGTGGACAGGTACTCCTGAACGAGCAGTACTTC
CDR3aa: CASSGQVLLNEQYF
v_gene: TRBV6-6
j_gene: TRBJ2-7
d_gene: TRBD1
abundance: few
len: 14

CDR3nt: TGCGCCAGCAGCCTCCTGGAGGGGGGCTCCTACGAGCAGTACTTC
CDR3aa: CASSLLEGGSYEQYF
v_gene: TRBV5-1
j_gene: TRBJ2-7
d_gene: .
abundance: .
len: 15

CDR3nt: TGTGCCAGCAGTCCTCTCGGAGGGTTCGGTTCACCCCTCCACTTT
CDR3aa: CASSPLGGFGSPLHF
v_gene: TRBV25-1
j_gene: TRBJ1-6
d_gene: .
abundance: .
len: 15

CDR3nt: TGCGCCAGCAGCCAAGCGGAGGGAGGACACTACGAGCAGTACTTC
CDR3aa: CASSQAEGGHYEQYF
v_gene: TRBV4-1
j_gene: TRBJ2-7
d_gene: .
abundance: .
len: 15

CDR3nt: TGCGCCAGCAGCCAAGACAGGGCTGGCTACACCTTC
CDR3aa: CASSQDRAGYTF
v_gene: TRBV5-1
j_gene: TRBJ1-2
d_gene: TRBD1
abundance: many
len: 12

CDR3nt: TGCAGCGGGGGGCTGGGCAATGGCTACACCTTC
CDR3aa: CSGGLGNGYTF
v_gene: TRBV29-1
j_gene: TRBJ1-2
d_gene: .
abundance: .
len: 11

CDR3nt: TGCGCCAGCAGCCGAGATTTAGGTTTCTACGAGCAGTACTTC
CDR3aa: CASSRDLGFYEQYF
v_gene: TRBV7-8
j_gene: TRBJ2-7
d_gene: .
abundance: .
len: 14

CDR3nt: TGTGCCAGCAGCCCCTGGGTGGCGGAAGAGACCCAGTACTTC
CDR3aa: CASSPWVAEETQYF
v_gene: TRBV25-1
j_gene: TRBJ2-5
d_gene: .
abundance: many
len: 14

CDR3nt: TGTGCCAGCACGAGGGGGAGCAATCAGCCCCAGCATTTT
CDR3aa: CASTRGSNQPQHF
v_gene: TRBV2
j_gene: TRBJ1-5
d_gene: .
abundance: many
len: 13

CDR3nt: TGTGCCAGCAGTCCCCTAGACGGCCAAGAGACCCAGTACTTC
CDR3aa: CASSPLDGQETQYF
v_gene: TRBV2
j_gene: TRBJ2-5
d_gene: .
abundance: .
len: 14

CDR3nt: TGTGCTAGTGGTCCCGGGACCTACGAGCAGTACTTC
CDR3aa: CASGPGTYEQYF
v_gene: TRBV12-5
j_gene: TRBJ2-7
d_gene: .
abundance: few
len: 12

CDR3nt: TGTGCCATCGCGGGGGACTCCTACGAGCAGTACTTC
CDR3aa: CAIAGDSYEQYF
v_gene: TRBV10-3
j_gene: TRBJ2-7
d_gene: TRBD2
abundance: many
len: 12

CDR3nt: TGTGCCAGCAGTGAAAGGACGGCGAACACTGAAGCTTTCTTT
CDR3aa: CASSERTANTEAFF
v_gene: TRBV11-2
j_gene: TRBJ1-1
d_gene: .
abundance: once
len: 14